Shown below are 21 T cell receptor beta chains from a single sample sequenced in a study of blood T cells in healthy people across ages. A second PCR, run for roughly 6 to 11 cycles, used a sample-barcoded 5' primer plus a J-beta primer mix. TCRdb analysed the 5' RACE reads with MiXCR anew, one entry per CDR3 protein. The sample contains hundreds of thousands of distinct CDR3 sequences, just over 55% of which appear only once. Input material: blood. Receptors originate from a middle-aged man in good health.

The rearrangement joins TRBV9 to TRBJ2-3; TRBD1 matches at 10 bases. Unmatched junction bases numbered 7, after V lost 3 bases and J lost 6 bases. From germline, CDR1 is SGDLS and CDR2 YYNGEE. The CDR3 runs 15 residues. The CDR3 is CASSGGQGSADTQYF. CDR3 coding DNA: TGTGCCAGCAGCGGGGGACAGGGGAGCGCGGATACGCAGTATTTT.

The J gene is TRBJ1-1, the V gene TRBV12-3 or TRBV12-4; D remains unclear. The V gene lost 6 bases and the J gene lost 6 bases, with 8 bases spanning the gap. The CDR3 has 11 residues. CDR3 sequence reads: CASRVPSEAFF. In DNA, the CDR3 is TGTGCCAGCAGAGTACCATCTGAAGCTTTCTTT.

This CDR3 reads CASSRDSGGLQETQYF. The DNA of the CDR3 is TGTGCCAGCAGCCGAGATAGCGGGGGACTTCAAGAGACCCAGTACTTC. The chain couples TRBV9 to TRBJ2-5; TRBD2 aligns across 9 bases. Per the germline V gene, CDR1 is SGDLS and CDR2 is YYNGEE. The CDR3 consists of 16 residues. The V segment lost 4 bases and the J segment 2 bases; nucleotides outside the gene matches: 9.

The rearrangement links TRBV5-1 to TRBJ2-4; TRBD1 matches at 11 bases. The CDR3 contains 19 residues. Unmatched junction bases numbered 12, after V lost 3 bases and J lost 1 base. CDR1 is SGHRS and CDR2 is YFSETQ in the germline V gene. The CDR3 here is CASSSYGQGASWAKNIQYF. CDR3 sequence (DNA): TGCGCCAGCAGCTCCTACGGACAGGGGGCAAGTTGGGCCAAAAACATTCAGTACTTC.

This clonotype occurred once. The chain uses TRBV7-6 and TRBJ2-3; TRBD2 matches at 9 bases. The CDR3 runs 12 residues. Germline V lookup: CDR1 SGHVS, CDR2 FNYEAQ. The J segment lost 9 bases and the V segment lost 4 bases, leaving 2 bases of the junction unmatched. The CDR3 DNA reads TGTGCCAGCAGCTCCCTAGCGGGAACGCAGTATTTT. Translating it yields CASSSLAGTQYF.

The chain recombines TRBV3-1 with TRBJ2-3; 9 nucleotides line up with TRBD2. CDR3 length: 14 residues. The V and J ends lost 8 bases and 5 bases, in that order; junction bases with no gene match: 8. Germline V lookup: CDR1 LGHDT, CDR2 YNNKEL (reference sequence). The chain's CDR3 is CASALAGSGDTQYF. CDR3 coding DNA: TGTGCCAGCGCGCTAGCGGGATCAGGAGATACGCAGTATTTT.

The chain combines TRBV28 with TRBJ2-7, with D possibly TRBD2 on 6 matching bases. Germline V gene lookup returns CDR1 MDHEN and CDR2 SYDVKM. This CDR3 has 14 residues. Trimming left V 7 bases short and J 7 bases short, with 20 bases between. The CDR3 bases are TGTGCCAGCACTAACCCAGGGACTCCTGGAGAGCAGTACTTC. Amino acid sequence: CASTNPGTPGEQYF. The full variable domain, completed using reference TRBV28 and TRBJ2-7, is DVKVTQSSRYLVKRTGEKVFLECVQDMDHENMFWYRQDPGLGLRLIYFSYDVKMKEKGDIPEGYSVSREKKERFSLILESASTNQTSMYLCASTNPGTPGEQYFGPGTRLTVT.

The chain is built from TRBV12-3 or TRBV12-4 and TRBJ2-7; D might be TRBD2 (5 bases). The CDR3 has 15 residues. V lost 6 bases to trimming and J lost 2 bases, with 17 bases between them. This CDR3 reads CASSLDLPGTYEQYF. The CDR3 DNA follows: TGTGCCAGCAGCCTCGACCTCCCGGGGACCTACGAGCAGTACTTC.

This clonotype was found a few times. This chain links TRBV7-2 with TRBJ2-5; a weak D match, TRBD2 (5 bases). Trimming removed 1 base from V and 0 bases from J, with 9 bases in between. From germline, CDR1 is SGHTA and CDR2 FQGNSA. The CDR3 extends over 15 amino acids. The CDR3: CASSLVEAYQETQYF. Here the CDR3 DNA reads TGTGCCAGCAGCTTAGTGGAGGCGTACCAAGAGACCCAGTACTTC.

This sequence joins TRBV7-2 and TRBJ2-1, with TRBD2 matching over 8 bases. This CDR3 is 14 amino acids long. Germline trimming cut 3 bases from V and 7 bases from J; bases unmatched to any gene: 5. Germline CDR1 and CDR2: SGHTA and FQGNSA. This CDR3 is CASSFSGKVNEQFF. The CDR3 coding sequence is TGTGCCAGCAGCTTTAGCGGGAAGGTTAATGAGCAGTTCTTC.

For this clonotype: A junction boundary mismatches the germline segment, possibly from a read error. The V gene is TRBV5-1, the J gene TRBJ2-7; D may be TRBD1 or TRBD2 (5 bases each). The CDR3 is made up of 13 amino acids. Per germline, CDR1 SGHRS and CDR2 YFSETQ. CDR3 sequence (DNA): TGCGCCAGCAGTTTGGGCAGGGACCACGAGCAGTACTTC. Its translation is CASSLGRDHEQYF.

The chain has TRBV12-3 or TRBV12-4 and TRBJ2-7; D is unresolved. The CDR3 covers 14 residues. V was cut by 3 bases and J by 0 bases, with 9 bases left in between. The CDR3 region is CASSLNGYSYEQYF. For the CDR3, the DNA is TGTGCCAGCAGTTTGAATGGTTACTCCTACGAGCAGTACTTC.

The CDR3 here is CASSYLEPANPYEQYF. CDR3 DNA: TGTGCCAGCAGTTACTTAGAGCCCGCGAATCCCTACGAGCAGTACTTC. The V gene is TRBV6-6, the J gene TRBJ2-7; D gene uncertain. CDR3 size: 16 residues. CDR1 is MNHNY and CDR2 is SVGAGI in the germline V gene (reference sequence). Trimming shortened V by 1 base and J by 2 bases, and 15 bases separated the two germline ends.

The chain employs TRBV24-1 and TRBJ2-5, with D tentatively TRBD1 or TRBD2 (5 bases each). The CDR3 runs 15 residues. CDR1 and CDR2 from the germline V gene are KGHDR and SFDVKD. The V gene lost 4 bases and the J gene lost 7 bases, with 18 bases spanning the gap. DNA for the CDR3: TGTGCCACCAGTGACAATAGGGACCAGAAAGGGACCCAGTACTTC. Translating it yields CATSDNRDQKGTQYF.

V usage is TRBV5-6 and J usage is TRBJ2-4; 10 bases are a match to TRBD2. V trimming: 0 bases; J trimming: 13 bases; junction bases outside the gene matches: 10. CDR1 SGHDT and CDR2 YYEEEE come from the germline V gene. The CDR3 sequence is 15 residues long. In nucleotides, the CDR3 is TGTGCCAGCAGCTTGGCCAAAGGACTAGCGGTGGAGCAGTACTTC. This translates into CASSLAKGLAVEQYF.

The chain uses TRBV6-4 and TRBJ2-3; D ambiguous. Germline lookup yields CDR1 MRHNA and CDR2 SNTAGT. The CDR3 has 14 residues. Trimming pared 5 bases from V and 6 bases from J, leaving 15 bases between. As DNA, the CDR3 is TGTGCCAGCAGTCTGGATGAAGTTTCGGATACGCAGTATTTT. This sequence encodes CASSLDEVSDTQYF.

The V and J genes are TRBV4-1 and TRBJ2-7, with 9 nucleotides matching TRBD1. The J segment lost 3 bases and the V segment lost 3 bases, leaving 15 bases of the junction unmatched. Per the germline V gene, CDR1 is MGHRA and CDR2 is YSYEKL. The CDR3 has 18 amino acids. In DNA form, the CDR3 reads TGCGCCAGCAGCCATGGACCCCCGAGTGGGACAGGGCGCTACGAGCAGTACTTC. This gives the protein CASSHGPPSGTGRYEQYF.

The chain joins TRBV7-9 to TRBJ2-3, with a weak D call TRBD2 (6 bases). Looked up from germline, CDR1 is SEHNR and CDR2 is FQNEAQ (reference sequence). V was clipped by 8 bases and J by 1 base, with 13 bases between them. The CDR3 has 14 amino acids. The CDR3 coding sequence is TGTGCCAGCCTGGGAGGTGGCGGCACAGATACGCAGTATTTT. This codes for CASLGGGGTDTQYF.

CDR3 protein: CASSFGGRQTNEKLFF. CDR3 coding DNA: TGTGCCAGCAGTTTTGGGGGGAGGCAAACTAATGAAAAACTGTTTTTT. The gene calls are TRBV12-3 or TRBV12-4 and TRBJ1-4; TRBD1 is a possible D gene (5 bases). Trimming pared 3 bases from V and 1 base from J, leaving 12 bases between. This CDR3 region has 16 residues.

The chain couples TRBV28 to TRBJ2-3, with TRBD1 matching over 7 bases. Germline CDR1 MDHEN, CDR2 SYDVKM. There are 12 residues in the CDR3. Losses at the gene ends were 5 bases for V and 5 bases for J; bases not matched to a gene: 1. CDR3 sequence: CASSHRGDTQYF. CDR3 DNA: TGTGCCAGCAGTCACAGGGGAGATACGCAGTATTTT. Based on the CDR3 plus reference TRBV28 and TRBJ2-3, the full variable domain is DVKVTQSSRYLVKRTGEKVFLECVQDMDHENMFWYRQDPGLGLRLIYFSYDVKMKEKGDIPEGYSVSREKKERFSLILESASTNQTSMYLCASSHRGDTQYFGPGTRLTVL.

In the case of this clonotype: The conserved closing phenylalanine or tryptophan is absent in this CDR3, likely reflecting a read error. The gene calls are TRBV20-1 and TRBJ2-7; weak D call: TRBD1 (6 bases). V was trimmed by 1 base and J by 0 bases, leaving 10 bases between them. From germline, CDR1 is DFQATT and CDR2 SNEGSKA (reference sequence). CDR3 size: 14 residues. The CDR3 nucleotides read TGCAGTGCTAGAGGGGACACAAGCTCCTACGAGCAGTACATC. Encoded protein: CSARGDTSSYEQYI.